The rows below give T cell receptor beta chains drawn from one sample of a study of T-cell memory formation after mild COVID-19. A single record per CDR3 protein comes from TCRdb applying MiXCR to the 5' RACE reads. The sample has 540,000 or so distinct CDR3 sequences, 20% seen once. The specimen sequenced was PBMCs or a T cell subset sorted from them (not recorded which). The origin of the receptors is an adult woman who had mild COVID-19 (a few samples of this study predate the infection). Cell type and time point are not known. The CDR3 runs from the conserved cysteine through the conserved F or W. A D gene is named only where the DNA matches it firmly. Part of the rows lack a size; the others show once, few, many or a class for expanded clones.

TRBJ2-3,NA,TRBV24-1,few,CATSLRGDTQYF,TGTGCCACCAGTTTGAGAGGCGATACGCAGTATTTT
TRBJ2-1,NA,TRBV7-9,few,CASSLGDNSYNEQFF,TGTGCCAGCAGCTTAGGGGACAACTCCTACAATGAGCAGTTCTTC
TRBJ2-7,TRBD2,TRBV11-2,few,CASSPPFGIAGVYEQYF,TGTGCCAGCAGCCCCCCGTTTGGGATAGCGGGAGTTTACGAGCAGTACTTC
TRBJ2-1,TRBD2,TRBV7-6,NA,CASSLAASGGYNEQFF,TGTGCCAGCAGCTTAGCGGCTAGCGGGGGCTACAATGAGCAGTTCTTC
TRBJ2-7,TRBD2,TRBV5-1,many,CASTLGEGAGGYEQYF,TGCGCCAGCACCCTGGGGGAGGGAGCCGGGGGTTACGAGCAGTACTTC
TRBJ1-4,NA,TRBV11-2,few,CASSLVTWANEKLFF,TGTGCCAGCAGCTTAGTTACCTGGGCTAATGAAAAACTGTTTTTT
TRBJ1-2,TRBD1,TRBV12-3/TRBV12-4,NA,CASSPNRGPTGYTF,TGTGCCAGCAGTCCCAACAGGGGGCCTACTGGCTACACCTTC
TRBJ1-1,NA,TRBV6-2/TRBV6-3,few,CASSYRPAIMNTEAFF,TGTGCCAGCAGTTACCGGCCAGCCATAATGAACACTGAAGCTTTCTTT
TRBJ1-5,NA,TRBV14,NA,CASSQGQLNFNQPQHF,TGTGCCAGCAGCCAGGGGCAGCTTAATTTTAATCAGCCCCAGCATTTT
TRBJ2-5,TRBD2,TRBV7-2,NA,CASSSGTSGIQETQYF,TGTGCCAGCAGCTCAGGGACTAGCGGGATTCAAGAGACCCAGTACTTC
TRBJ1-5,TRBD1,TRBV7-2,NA,CASTRGQAAFGSNQPQHF,TGTGCCAGCACCCGGGGACAGGCAGCATTCGGAAGCAATCAGCCCCAGCATTTT
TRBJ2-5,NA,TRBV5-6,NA,CASSWAPQETQYF,TGTGCCAGCAGCTGGGCCCCTCAAGAGACCCAGTACTTC
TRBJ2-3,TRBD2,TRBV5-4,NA,CASSSQTSGTDTQYF,TGTGCCAGCAGCTCGCAGACTAGCGGGACAGATACGCAGTATTTT
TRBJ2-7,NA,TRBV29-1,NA,CSAGGTDTYEQYF,TGCAGCGCCGGCGGGACAGACACCTACGAGCAGTACTTC
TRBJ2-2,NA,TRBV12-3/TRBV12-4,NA,CASSTAQANTGELFF,TGTGCCAGCAGCACAGCCCAAGCGAACACCGGGGAGCTGTTTTTT
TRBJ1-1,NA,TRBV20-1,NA,CSARVLGRDEEMNTEAFF,TGCAGTGCTAGAGTCCTCGGGAGGGATGAGGAGATGAACACTGAAGCTTTCTTT
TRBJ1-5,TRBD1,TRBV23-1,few,CASRAKDRQRNSNQPQHF,TGCGCCAGCCGGGCAAAGGACAGGCAACGGAATAGCAATCAGCCCCAGCATTTT
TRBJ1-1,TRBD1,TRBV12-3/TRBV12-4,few,CASRRGQMNTEAFF,TGTGCCAGCAGACGGGGACAGATGAACACTGAAGCTTTCTTT
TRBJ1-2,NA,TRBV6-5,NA,CASSYAKAENYGYTF,TGTGCCAGCAGTTACGCTAAGGCCGAAAACTATGGCTACACCTTC
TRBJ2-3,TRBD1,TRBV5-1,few,CASSPDRGTQYF,TGCGCCAGCAGCCCGGACAGGGGAACGCAGTATTTT
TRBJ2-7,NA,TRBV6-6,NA,CASSYSRVYSYEQYF,TGTGCCAGCAGTTACTCTCGGGTATACTCCTACGAGCAGTACTTC
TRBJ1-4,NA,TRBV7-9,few,CASSLTLLLGEKLFF,TGTGCCAGCAGCTTGACCCTCCTATTGGGTGAAAAACTGTTTTTT
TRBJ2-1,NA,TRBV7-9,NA,CASSPRGANYNEQFF,TGTGCCAGCAGCCCCCGGGGAGCGAACTACAATGAGCAGTTCTTC
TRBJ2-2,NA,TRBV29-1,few,CSVELGTGELFF,TGCAGCGTTGAACTCGGAACCGGGGAGCTGTTTTTT
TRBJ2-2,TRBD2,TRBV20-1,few,CSARVPGLANTGELFF,TGCAGTGCTAGGGTACCGGGACTAGCGAACACCGGGGAGCTGTTTTTT
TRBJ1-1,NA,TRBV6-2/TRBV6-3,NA,CASSYVGFEAFF,TGTGCCAGCAGTTACGTAGGGTTTGAAGCTTTCTTT
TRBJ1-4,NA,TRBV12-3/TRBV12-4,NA,CASSQTRTNEKLFF,TGTGCCAGCAGTCAGACACGTACTAATGAAAAACTGTTTTTT
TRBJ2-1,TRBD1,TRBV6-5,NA,CASSPGGTGVRNEQFF,TGTGCCAGCAGTCCAGGTGGGACAGGGGTAAGGAATGAGCAGTTCTTC
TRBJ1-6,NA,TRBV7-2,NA,CASSLGSRNNSPLHF,TGTGCCAGCAGCTTAGGCAGTCGAAATAATTCACCCCTCCACTTT
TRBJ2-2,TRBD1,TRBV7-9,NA,CASSLPWTGVVSGELFF,TGTGCCAGCAGCTTACCCTGGACAGGGGTTGTGAGCGGGGAGCTGTTTTTT
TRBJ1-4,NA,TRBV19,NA,CASSTREREKLFF,TGTGCCAGTAGTACCAGGGAGAGGGAAAAACTGTTTTTT
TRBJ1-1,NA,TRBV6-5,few,CASSYSGRKRNTEAFF,TGTGCCAGCAGTTACTCGGGACGGAAACGGAACACTGAAGCTTTCTTT
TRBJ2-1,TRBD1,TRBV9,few,CASSPRDRPRDEQFF,TGTGCCAGCAGCCCCCGGGACAGGCCAAGAGATGAGCAGTTCTTC
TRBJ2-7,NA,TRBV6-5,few,CASNPRFQIYEQYF,TGTGCCAGCAACCCCAGGTTCCAGATCTACGAGCAGTACTTC
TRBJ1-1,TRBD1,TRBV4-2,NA,CASSQVSGQGATEAFF,TGTGCCAGCAGCCAAGTGTCAGGACAGGGGGCGACTGAAGCTTTCTTT
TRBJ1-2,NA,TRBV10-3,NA,CAISGVGEGYTF,TGTGCCATCAGTGGTGTCGGTGAAGGCTACACCTTC
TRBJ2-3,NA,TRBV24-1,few,CATSASTDTQYF,TGTGCCACCAGTGCAAGCACAGATACGCAGTATTTT
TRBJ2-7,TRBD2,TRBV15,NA,CATGAGETYEQYF,TGTGCCACCGGGGCGGGGGAGACTTACGAGCAGTACTTC
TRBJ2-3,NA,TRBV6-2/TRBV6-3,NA,CASSGTQQDTFTDTQYF,TGTGCCAGCAGCGGAACCCAACAGGATACCTTCACAGATACGCAGTATTTT
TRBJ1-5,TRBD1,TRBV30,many,CAWGGRGYQPQHF,TGTGCCTGGGGAGGCAGGGGGTATCAGCCCCAGCATTTT
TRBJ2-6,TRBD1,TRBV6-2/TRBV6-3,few,CASSTGGGANVLTF,TGTGCCAGCAGTACAGGGGGTGGGGCCAACGTCCTGACTTTC
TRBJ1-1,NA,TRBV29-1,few,CSVEGQMNTEAFF,TGCAGCGTTGAGGGTCAAATGAACACTGAAGCTTTCTTT
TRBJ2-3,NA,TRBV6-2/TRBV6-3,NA,CAASWKTSTDTQYF,TGTGCCGCTTCCTGGAAGACTAGCACAGATACGCAGTATTTT
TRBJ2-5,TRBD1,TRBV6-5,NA,CASSLGMYATGELQETQYF,TGTGCCAGCAGCCTCGGGATGTATGCGACAGGGGAGCTCCAAGAGACCCAGTACTTC
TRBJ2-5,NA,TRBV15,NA,CATSAYRGGMETQYF,TGTGCCACCAGCGCGTACAGGGGCGGGATGGAGACCCAGTACTTC
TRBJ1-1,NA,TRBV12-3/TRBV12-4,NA,CASSPVRTEAFF,TGTGCCAGCAGCCCCGTTAGGACTGAAGCTTTCTTT
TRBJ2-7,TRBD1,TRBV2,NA,CASRLAGTGIYEQYF,TGTGCCAGCAGGCTCGCCGGGACAGGAATTTACGAGCAGTACTTC
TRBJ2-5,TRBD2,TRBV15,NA,CATSRDRSASGETQYF,TGTGCCACCAGCAGAGATAGGTCGGCTAGCGGAGAGACCCAGTACTTC